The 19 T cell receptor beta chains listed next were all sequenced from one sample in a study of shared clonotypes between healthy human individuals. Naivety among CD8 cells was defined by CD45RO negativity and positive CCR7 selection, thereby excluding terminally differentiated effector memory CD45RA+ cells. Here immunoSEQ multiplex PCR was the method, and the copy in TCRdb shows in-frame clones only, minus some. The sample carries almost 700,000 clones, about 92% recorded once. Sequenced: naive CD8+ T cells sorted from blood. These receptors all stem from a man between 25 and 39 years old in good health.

In DNA, the CDR3 is TGTGCCAGCAGTGACGGACGGGAATGGCAGCCCCAGCATTTT. Protein: CASSDGREWQPQHF. This sequence joins TRBV2 and TRBJ1-5; D is ambiguous. Trimming cost V 3 bases and J 7 bases, with 13 bases left between them. Per germline, CDR1 SNHLY and CDR2 FYNNEI. The CDR3 totals 14 residues.

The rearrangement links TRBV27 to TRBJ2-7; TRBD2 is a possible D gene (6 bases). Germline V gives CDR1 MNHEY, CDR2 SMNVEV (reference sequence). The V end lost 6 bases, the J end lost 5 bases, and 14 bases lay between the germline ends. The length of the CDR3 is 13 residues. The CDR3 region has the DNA TGTGCCAGCAGCCCCCGGGGGTTCGACGAGCAGTACTTC. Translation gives CASSPRGFDEQYF.

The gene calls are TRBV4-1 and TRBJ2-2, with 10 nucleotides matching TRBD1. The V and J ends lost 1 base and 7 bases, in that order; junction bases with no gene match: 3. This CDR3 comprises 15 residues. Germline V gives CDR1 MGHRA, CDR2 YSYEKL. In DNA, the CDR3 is TGCGCCAGCAGCCAAGTGACAGGGGGCGGCGGGGAGCTGTTTTTT. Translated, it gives CASSQVTGGGGELFF.

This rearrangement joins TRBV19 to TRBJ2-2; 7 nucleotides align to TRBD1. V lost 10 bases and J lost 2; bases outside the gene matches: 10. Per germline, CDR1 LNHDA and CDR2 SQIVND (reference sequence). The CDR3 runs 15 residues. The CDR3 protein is CATHRGTVNTGELFF. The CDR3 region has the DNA TGTGCCACCCATAGGGGGACAGTTAACACCGGGGAGCTGTTTTTT.

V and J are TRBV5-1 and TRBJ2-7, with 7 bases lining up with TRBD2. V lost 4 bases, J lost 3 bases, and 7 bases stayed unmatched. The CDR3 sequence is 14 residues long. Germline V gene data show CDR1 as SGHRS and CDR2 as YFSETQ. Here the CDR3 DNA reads TGCGCCAGCAGCGAGGGACTAAAGTTCTACGAGCAGTACTTC. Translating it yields CASSEGLKFYEQYF.

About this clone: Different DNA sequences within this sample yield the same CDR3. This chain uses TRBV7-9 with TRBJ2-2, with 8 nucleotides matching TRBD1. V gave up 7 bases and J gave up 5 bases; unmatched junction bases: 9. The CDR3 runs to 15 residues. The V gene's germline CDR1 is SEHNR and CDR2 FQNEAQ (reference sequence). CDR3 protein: CASNSGQGLTGELFF. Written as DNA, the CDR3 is TGTGCCAGCAACTCCGGACAGGGTCTAACCGGGGAGCTGTTTTTT.

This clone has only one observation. DNA for the CDR3: TGTGCCAGCACCTTGACTAGTTCCTACAATGAGCAGTTCTTC. It translates to CASTLTSSYNEQFF. The chain couples TRBV27 to TRBJ2-1, with D possibly being TRBD2 (6 bases). Germline assignment: CDR1 MNHEY and CDR2 SMNVEV (reference sequence). This CDR3 has 14 residues. Trimming left V 7 bases short and J 1 base short, with 11 bases between.

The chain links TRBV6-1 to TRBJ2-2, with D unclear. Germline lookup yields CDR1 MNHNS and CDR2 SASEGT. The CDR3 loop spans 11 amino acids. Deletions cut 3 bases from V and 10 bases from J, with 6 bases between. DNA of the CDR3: TGTGCCAGCAGTGATTGGGCGGAGCTGTTTTTT. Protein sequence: CASSDWAELFF.

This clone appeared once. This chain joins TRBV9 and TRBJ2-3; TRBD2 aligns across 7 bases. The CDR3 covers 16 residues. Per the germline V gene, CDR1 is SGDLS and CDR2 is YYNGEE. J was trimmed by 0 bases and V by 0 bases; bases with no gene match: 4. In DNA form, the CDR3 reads TGTGCCAGCAGCGTAGCTAGCGGACTTAGCACAGATACGCAGTATTTT. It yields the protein CASSVASGLSTDTQYF.

This CDR3 is CASSVDGTSGRSEQFF. The CDR3 DNA is TGTGCCAGCAGCGTAGATGGGACTAGCGGGAGGTCTGAGCAGTTCTTC. The genes are TRBV9 and TRBJ2-1, with TRBD2 identical over 15 bases. The CDR3 length is 16 residues. Germline V gene sequence: CDR1 SGDLS, CDR2 YYNGEE. J gave up 9 bases and V 0 bases, and 4 bases lay outside the gene matches.

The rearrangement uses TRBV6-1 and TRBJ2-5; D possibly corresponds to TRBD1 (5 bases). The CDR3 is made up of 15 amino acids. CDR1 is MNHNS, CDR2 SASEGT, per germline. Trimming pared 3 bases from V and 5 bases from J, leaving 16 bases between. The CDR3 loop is CASSDPAGLGETQYF. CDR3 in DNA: TGTGCCAGCAGTGACCCCGCAGGGTTAGGGGAGACCCAGTACTTC.

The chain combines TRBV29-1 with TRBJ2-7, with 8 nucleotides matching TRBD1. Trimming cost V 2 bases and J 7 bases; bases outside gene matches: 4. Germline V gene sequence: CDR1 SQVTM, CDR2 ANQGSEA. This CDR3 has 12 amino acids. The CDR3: CSVERQGREQYF. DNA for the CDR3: TGCAGCGTTGAAAGACAGGGGAGGGAGCAGTACTTC.

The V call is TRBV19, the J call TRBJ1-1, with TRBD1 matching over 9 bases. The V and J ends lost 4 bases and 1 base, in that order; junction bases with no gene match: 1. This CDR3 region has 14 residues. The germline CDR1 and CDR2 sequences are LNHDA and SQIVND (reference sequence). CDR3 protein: CASSRGQGNTEAFF. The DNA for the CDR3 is TGTGCCAGTAGTAGGGGACAGGGGAACACTGAAGCTTTCTTT. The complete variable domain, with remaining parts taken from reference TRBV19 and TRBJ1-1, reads DGGITQSPKYLFRKEGQNVTLSCEQNLNHDAMYWYRQDPGQGLRLIYYSQIVNDFQKGDIAEGYSVSREKKESFPLTVTSAQKNPTAFYLCASSRGQGNTEAFFGQGTRLTVV.

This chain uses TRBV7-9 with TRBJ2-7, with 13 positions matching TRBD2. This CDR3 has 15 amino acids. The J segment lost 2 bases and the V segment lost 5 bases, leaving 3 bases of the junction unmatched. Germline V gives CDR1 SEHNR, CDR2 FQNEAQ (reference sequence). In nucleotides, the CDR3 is TGTGCCAGCAGCGTGGGGACTAGCGGGACCTACGAGCAGTACTTC. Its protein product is CASSVGTSGTYEQYF.

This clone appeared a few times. Written as DNA, the CDR3 is TGTGCCAGCAGCTTGGGTCAGGGGAATGGAAACACCATATATTTT. It encodes CASSLGQGNGNTIYF. V and J are TRBV5-6 and TRBJ1-3, with D perhaps TRBD1 (6 bases). The V gene's germline CDR1 is SGHDT and CDR2 YYEEEE. Deletions cut 0 bases from V and 3 bases from J, with 10 bases between. CDR3 length: 15 amino acids.

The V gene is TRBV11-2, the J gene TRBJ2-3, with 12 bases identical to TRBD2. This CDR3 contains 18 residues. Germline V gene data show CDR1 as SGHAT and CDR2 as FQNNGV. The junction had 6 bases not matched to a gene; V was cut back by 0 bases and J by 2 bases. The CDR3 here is CASSLDMGLAGLTDTQYF. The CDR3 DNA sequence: TGTGCCAGCAGCTTAGATATGGGACTAGCGGGTCTCACAGATACGCAGTATTTT.

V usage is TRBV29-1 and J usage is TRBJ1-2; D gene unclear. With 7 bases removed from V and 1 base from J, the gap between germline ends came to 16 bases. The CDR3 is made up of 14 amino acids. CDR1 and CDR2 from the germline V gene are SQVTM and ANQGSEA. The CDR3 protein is CSAVAVSDNYGYTF. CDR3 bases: TGCAGCGCCGTCGCGGTTTCTGATAACTATGGCTACACCTTC.

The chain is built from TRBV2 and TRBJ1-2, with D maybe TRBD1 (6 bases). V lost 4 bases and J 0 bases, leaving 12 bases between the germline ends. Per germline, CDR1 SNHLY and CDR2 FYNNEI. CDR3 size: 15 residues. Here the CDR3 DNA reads TGTGCCAGCAGTGGTCAGGGGTTAGCTAACTATGGCTACACCTTC. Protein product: CASSGQGLANYGYTF.

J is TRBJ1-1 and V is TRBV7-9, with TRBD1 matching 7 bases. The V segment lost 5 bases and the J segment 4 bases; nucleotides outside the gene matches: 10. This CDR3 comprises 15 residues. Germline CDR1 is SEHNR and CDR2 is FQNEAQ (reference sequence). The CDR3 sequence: CASSQQRGPGTEAFF. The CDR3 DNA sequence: TGTGCCAGCAGCCAACAAAGGGGGCCCGGCACTGAAGCTTTCTTT.